The 32 T cell receptor beta chains listed next were all sequenced from one sample in a study of cytomegalovirus exposure and HLA in healthy donors. The PCR had 60 Vbeta and 13 Jbeta primers. The repertoire was sequenced with immunoSEQ multiplex PCR; TCRdb's copy has only in-frame clones and lacks some. The sample holds roughly 140,000 clones, approximately 83% seen once. The specimen was PBMCs. Source of these receptors: a man aged 35 to 55 in good health and CMV-seropositive.

V and J are TRBV6-1 and TRBJ1-3; a weak D match, TRBD1 (5 bases). V lost 5 bases, J lost 0 bases, and 8 bases lay in between. CDR1 is MNHNS, CDR2 SASEGT, per germline. The CDR3 has 14 amino acids. CDR3 DNA sequence: TGTGCCAGCAGTACCGGACACTCTGGAAACACCATATATTTT. It specifies CASSTGHSGNTIYF.

This clone came up once. The chain combines TRBV6-5 with TRBJ1-5; D is unclear. Trimming removed 6 bases from V and 6 bases from J, with 15 bases in between. CDR1 MNHEY and CDR2 SVGAGI come from the germline V gene. CDR3 size: 14 residues. The CDR3: CASRRDFGSQPQHF. The CDR3 bases are TGTGCCAGCAGACGGGATTTCGGCAGTCAGCCCCAGCATTTT.

The chain couples TRBV30 to TRBJ1-1, with a weak D call TRBD1 (5 bases). From germline, CDR1 is GTSNPN and CDR2 SVGIG (reference sequence). The ends were cut back, 1 base at V and 10 bases at J, with 10 bases in the middle. CDR3 size: 11 residues. The CDR3 DNA follows: TGTGCCTGGAGTGGCGCAGGGCGAGCTTTCTTT. This codes for CAWSGAGRAFF.

This clone was counted once. The chain joins TRBV7-2 to TRBJ1-1, with a possible D match to TRBD1 (6 bases). V was cut by 1 base and J by 4 bases, with 13 bases left in between. This CDR3 comprises 15 residues. Germline V lookup: CDR1 SGHTA, CDR2 FQGNSA. The CDR3 DNA is TGTGCCAGCAGCTTAGGGGGCAGGGGCGCCACTGAAGCTTTCTTT. This codes for CASSLGGRGATEAFF.

This clone was counted only a few times. The V call is TRBV5-4, the J call TRBJ2-7; TRBD2 aligns across 11 bases. The CDR3 is 15 residues long. V lost 1 base and J lost 5; bases outside the gene matches: 5. Germline lookup yields CDR1 SGHNT and CDR2 YYREEE (reference sequence). The CDR3 DNA reads TGTGCCAGCAGCTTGCCCCTAGCGGGGGGCCACGAGCAGTACTTC. Amino acids: CASSLPLAGGHEQYF.

This clone showed up just once. V and J are TRBV5-6 and TRBJ1-5; D remains unclear. The CDR3 loop spans 14 amino acids. The germline CDR1 and CDR2 sequences are SGHDT and YYEEEE. V lost 4 bases and J lost 6, with 14 bases in between. CDR3: CASSPSPTGQPQHF. In DNA form, the CDR3 reads TGTGCCAGCAGCCCCTCCCCTACGGGTCAGCCCCAGCATTTT.

The chain couples TRBV4-1 to TRBJ2-1; 7 nucleotides align to TRBD1. This CDR3 comprises 14 residues. Germline CDR1 and CDR2: MGHRA and YSYEKL. V lost 4 bases to trimming and J lost 8 bases; unmatched junction nucleotides: 8. CDR3 DNA: TGCGCCAGCAGCCTGCAGGGGGAACAGGATGAGCAGTTCTTC. Its protein is CASSLQGEQDEQFF.

J is TRBJ1-3 and V is TRBV9; a possible D gene is TRBD1 (6 bases). This CDR3 has 13 amino acids. Germline values: CDR1 SGDLS, CDR2 YYNGEE. V was pared by 2 bases and J by 8 bases, with 11 bases between. For the CDR3, the DNA is TGTGCCAGCAGCGTCCTAGGGGGAGACACCATATATTTT. It codes for CASSVLGGDTIYF.

The rearrangement links TRBV6-6 to TRBJ2-7, with TRBD2 identical over 7 bases. Per the germline V gene, CDR1 is MNHNY and CDR2 is SVGAGI (reference sequence). The V gene end was trimmed by 5 bases and the J gene end by 4 bases; junction bases not matched to a gene: 5. This CDR3 spans 13 amino acids. This CDR3 reads CASSTGGGYEQYF. The DNA for the CDR3 is TGTGCCAGCAGTACGGGGGGAGGTTACGAGCAGTACTTC.

The rearrangement links TRBV27 to TRBJ1-6, with TRBD1 as a possible D gene (5 bases). Germline assignment: CDR1 MNHEY and CDR2 SMNVEV (reference sequence). The CDR3 runs 15 residues. Trimming took off 6 bases at V and 6 bases at J, with 15 bases between the two ends. The CDR3 loop reads CASSPGTSRNSPLHF. CDR3 bases: TGTGCCAGCAGCCCTGGGACTTCTCGTAATTCACCCCTCCACTTT.

The V and J genes are TRBV7-8 and TRBJ2-7; TRBD2 agrees at 8 bases. The germline V gene has CDR1 SGHVS and CDR2 FQNEAQ. There are 15 residues in the CDR3. Losses at the gene ends were 3 bases for V and 2 bases for J; bases not matched to a gene: 6. CDR3 protein: CASSFTSGGAYEQYF. The CDR3 nucleotides read TGTGCCAGCAGCTTCACTAGCGGAGGCGCCTACGAGCAGTACTTC.

The rearrangement uses TRBV4-3 and TRBJ1-5; perhaps TRBD1 as D (5 bases). The V and J ends lost 6 bases and 6 bases respectively, with 18 bases between them. The CDR3 spans 15 residues. Germline V CDR1 and CDR2: LGHNA, YSLEER. In DNA, the CDR3 is TGCGCCAGCAGTCCGATGGGCAGGGAGGGTCAGCCCCAGCATTTT. Translated: CASSPMGREGQPQHF.

This chain uses TRBV6-5 with TRBJ1-3; D call uncertain. V was clipped by 0 bases and J by 4 bases, with 7 bases between them. Germline V gene sequence: CDR1 MNHEY, CDR2 SVGAGI. The CDR3 covers 14 residues. The CDR3 reads CASSYSGGGNTIYF. The CDR3 bases are TGTGCCAGCAGTTACTCGGGAGGGGGAAACACCATATATTTT.

This clone turned up a few times. The genes are TRBV25-1 and TRBJ2-1, with 7 bases fitting TRBD1. This CDR3 region has 14 residues. The germline V gene encodes CDR1 MGHDK and CDR2 SYGVNS. J lost 6 bases, V lost 2 bases, and 4 bases had no gene match. CDR3: CASSERQGVNEQFF. The CDR3 bases are TGTGCCAGCAGTGAACGGCAGGGGGTCAATGAGCAGTTCTTC.

The chain recombines TRBV6-1 with TRBJ2-7, with D tentatively TRBD1 (5 bases). The CDR3 is made up of 15 amino acids. Per the germline V gene, CDR1 is MNHNS and CDR2 is SASEGT. Trimming left V 2 bases short and J 0 bases short, with 11 bases between. This chain's CDR3 is CASSERQGSSYEQYF. CDR3 nucleotides: TGTGCCAGCAGTGAAAGGCAGGGAAGCTCCTACGAGCAGTACTTC.

V and J are TRBV4-1 and TRBJ1-2, with TRBD1 matching 9 bases. The CDR3 runs 15 residues. Germline CDR1 is MGHRA and CDR2 is YSYEKL. Trimming took 2 bases from V and 8 from J; bases not matched to a gene: 9. CDR3 loop: CASSQKPGTGNGYTF. CDR3 nucleotides: TGCGCCAGCAGCCAAAAACCCGGGACAGGGAACGGCTACACCTTC.

The chain links TRBV7-9 to TRBJ1-2; D call uncertain. The CDR3 is 12 residues long. Germline V gives CDR1 SEHNR, CDR2 FQNEAQ (reference sequence). V was pared by 4 bases and J by 5 bases, with 8 bases between. CDR3 DNA sequence: TGTGCCAGCAGCTCCGGGGATTATGGCTACACCTTC. This codes for CASSSGDYGYTF.

V is TRBV19 and J is TRBJ1-2, with D possibly matching TRBD1 (5 bases). V was clipped by 5 bases and J by 4 bases, with 17 bases between them. The CDR3 covers 15 residues. Per the germline V gene, CDR1 is LNHDA and CDR2 is SQIVND (reference sequence). The CDR3 spells CASSPSRGGAYGYTF. The DNA for the CDR3 is TGTGCCAGTAGTCCCAGCCGGGGAGGGGCCTATGGCTACACCTTC.

The chain recombines TRBV30 with TRBJ2-7; possibly TRBD2 for D (6 bases). This CDR3 spans 14 amino acids. Per the germline V gene, CDR1 is GTSNPN and CDR2 is SVGIG (reference sequence). V was cut by 0 bases and J by 4 bases, with 13 bases left in between. As DNA, the CDR3 is TGTGCCTGGAGTGTAGACGGGAGATCTTACGAGCAGTACTTC. Protein sequence: CAWSVDGRSYEQYF.

The rearrangement links TRBV27 to TRBJ2-2; TRBD1 is a possible D gene (5 bases). Germline assignment: CDR1 MNHEY and CDR2 SMNVEV (reference sequence). Trimming pared 1 base from V and 0 bases from J, leaving 12 bases between. This CDR3 has 17 amino acids. The CDR3 spells CASSLFDRLSNTGELFF. Here the CDR3 DNA reads TGTGCCAGCAGTTTATTTGACAGACTGTCGAACACCGGGGAGCTGTTTTTT.

This clone was seen only once. This CDR3 reads CAISDHPSGREQYF. In DNA, the CDR3 is TGTGCCATCAGTGATCATCCTAGCGGGCGCGAGCAGTACTTC. The chain employs TRBV10-3 and TRBJ2-7; 8 nucleotides match TRBD2. The CDR3 is made up of 14 amino acids. Per the germline V gene, CDR1 is ENHRY and CDR2 is SYGVKD. V lost 3 bases to trimming and J lost 6 bases; unmatched junction nucleotides: 7.

The chain employs TRBV10-3 and TRBJ2-7; D uncertain. CDR1 and CDR2 (germline): ENHRY, SYGVKD. V lost 11 bases and J 2 bases, leaving 10 bases between the germline ends. This CDR3 spans 11 amino acids. The CDR3 DNA reads TGTGCCCCGGAGTATCCCTACGAGCAGTACTTC. This encodes CAPEYPYEQYF.

In nucleotides, the CDR3 is TGCGCCAGCAGCATAGGGACAGCTAGCAATCAGCCCCAGCATTTT. Amino acids: CASSIGTASNQPQHF. The chain joins TRBV5-1 to TRBJ1-5, with 7 positions matching TRBD1. Germline CDR1 and CDR2: SGHRS and YFSETQ. J was trimmed by 0 bases and V by 4 bases; bases with no gene match: 4. This CDR3 contains 15 residues.

With respect to this clone: The sample contains more than one DNA sequence encoding this CDR3. The chain employs TRBV30 and TRBJ2-3, with no clear D. CDR1 and CDR2 (germline): GTSNPN, SVGIG (reference sequence). This CDR3 has 16 amino acids. The V gene lost 0 bases and the J gene lost 2 bases, with 15 bases spanning the gap. DNA for the CDR3: TGTGCCTGGAGTGTACCCCAAGGCAGACTCACAGATACGCAGTATTTT. Translation: CAWSVPQGRLTDTQYF.

This chain connects TRBV4-1 to TRBJ1-3; D not certain. The CDR3 has 15 amino acids. Trimming stripped 3 bases from V and 4 bases from J, with 13 bases between. Germline CDR1 is MGHRA and CDR2 is YSYEKL. This CDR3 is CASSHPPGPGNTIYF. As DNA, the CDR3 is TGCGCCAGCAGCCACCCCCCTGGGCCCGGAAACACCATATATTTT.

V usage is TRBV10-3 and J usage is TRBJ1-2; no reliable D call. V was trimmed by 4 bases and J by 4 bases, leaving 13 bases between them. The CDR3 length is 14 residues. The germline V gene has CDR1 ENHRY and CDR2 SYGVKD. CDR3 loop: CAISGLEGVYGYTF. Written as DNA, the CDR3 is TGTGCCATCAGTGGCTTGGAGGGCGTCTATGGCTACACCTTC.

This chain links TRBV5-1 with TRBJ2-7; 7 nucleotides match TRBD1. The CDR3 totals 14 residues. J gave up 7 bases and V 3 bases, and 10 bases lay outside the gene matches. Germline V lookup: CDR1 SGHRS, CDR2 YFSETQ. The CDR3 sequence: CASSYPGQSAEQYF. The CDR3 DNA reads as TGCGCCAGCAGCTATCCGGGACAGTCTGCGGAGCAGTACTTC. Full variable domain (rest looked up from reference TRBV5-1 and TRBJ2-7): KAGVTQTPRYLIKTRGQQVTLSCSPISGHRSVSWYQQTPGQGLQFLFEYFSETQRNKGNFPGRFSGRQFSNSRSEMNVSTLELGDSALYLCASSYPGQSAEQYFGPGTRLTVT.

On this clone: Additional DNA sequences in this sample encode the identical CDR3. V gene TRBV7-9 combines with J gene TRBJ1-5; D call uncertain. The CDR3 sequence is 13 residues long. Germline loops: CDR1 SEHNR, CDR2 FQNEAQ (reference sequence). Trimming left V 5 bases short and J 6 bases short, with 11 bases between. As DNA, the CDR3 is TGTGCCAGCAGCCCGCCGGGTGGTCAGCCCCAGCATTTT. Amino acids: CASSPPGGQPQHF.

This sequence joins TRBV18 and TRBJ2-2; 8 bases align to TRBD1. The V and J ends lost 3 bases and 4 bases, in that order; junction bases with no gene match: 7. The CDR3 has 16 amino acids. Per germline, CDR1 KGHSH and CDR2 LQKENI. CDR3 coding DNA: TGTGCCAGCTCACCGGCTGGGACAGGCCCCACCGGGGAGCTGTTTTTT. Amino acid sequence: CASSPAGTGPTGELFF.

This chain links TRBV7-9 with TRBJ2-7; the D gene is possibly TRBD2 (6 bases). V shed 7 bases and J shed 0 bases, with 22 bases lying between them. CDR3 length: 17 amino acids. CDR1 is SEHNR, CDR2 FQNEAQ, per germline (reference sequence). DNA for the CDR3: TGTGCCAGCAAACCCGCGGGTGTCGGCGGGAACTCCTACGAGCAGTACTTC. This sequence encodes CASKPAGVGGNSYEQYF.

The chain is built from TRBV7-6 and TRBJ2-7; possibly TRBD1 for D (6 bases). Germline CDR1 SGHVS, CDR2 FNYEAQ. The CDR3 has 16 residues. The ends were cut back, 1 base at V and 0 bases at J, with 13 bases in the middle. CDR3 in DNA: TGTGCCAGCAGCTTAGAGGCCGGACAGCCCTCCTACGAGCAGTACTTC. It yields the protein CASSLEAGQPSYEQYF.

This CDR3 is CASSPSEASKNIQYF. The CDR3 nucleotides are TGTGCCAGCAGCCCCTCGGAAGCTAGCAAAAACATTCAGTACTTC. The genes are TRBV7-9 and TRBJ2-4, with D unresolved. Germline lookup yields CDR1 SEHNR and CDR2 FQNEAQ (reference sequence). This CDR3 comprises 15 residues. Trimming pared 5 bases from V and 3 bases from J, leaving 14 bases between.